This T cell receptor beta chain was found in a study of T cells in Graves' hyperthyroidism and ophthalmopathy. Notes on the study in general: Among clonotypes expanded in thyroid above 0.001, most were also found in blood.

At least ten counts were recorded for this clonotype. Antigen specificity is unknown. Any symptoms of ophthalmopathy came after the first hyperthyroidism diagnosis, from which the blood sample dates. The V end was cut by 6 bases, the J end by 0 bases, with 14 bases between. This CDR3 comprises 15 residues. From germline, CDR1 is DFQATT and CDR2 SNEGSKA (reference sequence). RNA transcripts gave rise to amplified TCR beta CDR3 regions. HTBI primers were used for first-round RT-PCR of the TCR CDR3. TCRdb used MiXCR to reprocess the multiplex PCR reads, holding one entry per CDR3 protein. This table has about 770,000 distinct CDR3 sequences, roughly a sixth appearing once.

Source material: blood. The source of this sequence is a woman between 50 and 59 years old with Graves' hyperthyroidism that later progressed to Graves' ophthalmopathy. The J gene is TRBJ2-2, the V gene TRBV20-1, with a tentative D call TRBD1 (6 bases). CDR3 loop: CSALQGFANTGELFF. CDR3 coding DNA: TGCAGTGCCCTACAGGGATTCGCGAACACCGGGGAGCTGTTTTTT.